This T cell receptor beta chain comes out of a study of T cell responses to AZD1222 COVID-19 vaccine. Clones were sequenced by immunoSEQ multiplex PCR, and TCRdb holds only the in-frame ones, with some missing. The sample shows over 100,000 clones, less than 95% of them seen only once. Study findings and constraints: Baseline serology detected seropositivity in only five to seven AZD1222 recipients. Two AZD1222 administrations were followed by greater Spike-specific TCR breadth and depth.

Note on this clone: The antigen is undetermined.

The CDR3 spans 16 residues. V lost 4 bases, J lost 3 bases, and 17 bases lay in between. The germline V gene has CDR1 MNHEY and CDR2 SMNVEV (reference sequence). The chain is built from TRBV27 and TRBJ2-3; perhaps D is TRBD1 or TRBD2 (6 bases each). The input for sequencing was peripheral blood, taken on day 0 of AZD1222 vaccination. This clonotype was obtained from an adult in good health. The CDR3 is CASSSRRGLGTDTQYF. CDR3 bases: TGTGCCAGCAGTTCCCGTCGGGGGCTGGGAACAGATACGCAGTATTTT.